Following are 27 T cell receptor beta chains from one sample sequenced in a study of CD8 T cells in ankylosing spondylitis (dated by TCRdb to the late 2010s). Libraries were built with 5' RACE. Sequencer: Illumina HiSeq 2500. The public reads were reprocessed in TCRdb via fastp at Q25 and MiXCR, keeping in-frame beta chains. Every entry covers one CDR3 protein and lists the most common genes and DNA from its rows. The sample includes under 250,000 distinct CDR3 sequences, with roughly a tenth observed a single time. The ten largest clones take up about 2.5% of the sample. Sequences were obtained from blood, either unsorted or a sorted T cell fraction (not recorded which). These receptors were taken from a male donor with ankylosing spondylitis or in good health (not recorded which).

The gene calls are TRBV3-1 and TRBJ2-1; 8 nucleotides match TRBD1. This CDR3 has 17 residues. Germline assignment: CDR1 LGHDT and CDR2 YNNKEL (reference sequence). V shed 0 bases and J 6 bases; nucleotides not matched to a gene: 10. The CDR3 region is CASSQDLQGAAGNEQFF. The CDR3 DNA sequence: TGTGCCAGCAGCCAAGATCTCCAGGGGGCGGCGGGCAATGAGCAGTTCTTC.

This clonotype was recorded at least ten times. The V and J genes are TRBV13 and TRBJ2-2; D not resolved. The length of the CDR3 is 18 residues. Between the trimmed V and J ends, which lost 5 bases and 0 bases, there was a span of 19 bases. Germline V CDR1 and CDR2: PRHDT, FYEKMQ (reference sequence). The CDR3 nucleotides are TGTGCCAGCAGCCCAACCTCCCTGGCGGTGGCGAACACCGGGGAGCTGTTTTTT. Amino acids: CASSPTSLAVANTGELFF.

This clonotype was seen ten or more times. The chain's CDR3 is CASSQVTAAGELFF. In nucleotides, the CDR3 is TGTGCCAGCAGCCAAGTGACCGCGGCCGGGGAGCTGTTTTTT. The chain employs TRBV4-2 and TRBJ2-2; D remains ambiguous. CDR1 and CDR2 (germline): LGHNA, YNFKEQ. The CDR3 extends over 14 amino acids. Between the trimmed V and J ends, which lost 1 base and 6 bases, there was a span of 9 bases.

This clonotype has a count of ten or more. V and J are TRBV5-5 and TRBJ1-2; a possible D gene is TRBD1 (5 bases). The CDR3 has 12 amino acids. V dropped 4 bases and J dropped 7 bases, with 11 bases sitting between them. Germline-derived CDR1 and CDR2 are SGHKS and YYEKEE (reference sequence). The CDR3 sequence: CASSARVSGYTF. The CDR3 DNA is TGTGCCAGCAGCGCCAGGGTATCTGGCTACACCTTC.

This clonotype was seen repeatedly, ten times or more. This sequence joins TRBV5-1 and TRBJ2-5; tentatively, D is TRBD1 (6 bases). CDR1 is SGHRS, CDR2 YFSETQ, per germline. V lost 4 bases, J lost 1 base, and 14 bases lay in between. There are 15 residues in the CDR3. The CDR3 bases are TGCGCCAGCAGCCTGGACAGTACCTTCCAAGAGACCCAGTACTTC. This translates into CASSLDSTFQETQYF.

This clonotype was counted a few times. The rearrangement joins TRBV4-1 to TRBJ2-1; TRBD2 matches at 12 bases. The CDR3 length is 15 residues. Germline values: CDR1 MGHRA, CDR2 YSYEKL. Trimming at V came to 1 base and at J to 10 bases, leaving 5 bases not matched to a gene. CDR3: CASSQGLTSGGEQFF. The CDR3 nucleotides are TGCGCCAGCAGCCAAGGCTTGACTAGCGGGGGCGAGCAGTTCTTC.

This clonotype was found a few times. The CDR3: CAWRTIGRQEKLFF. The CDR3 DNA follows: TGTGCCTGGAGGACTATCGGGCGTCAAGAAAAACTGTTTTTT. The V gene is TRBV30, the J gene TRBJ1-4; D remains ambiguous. In germline, CDR1 is GTSNPN, CDR2 SVGIG (reference sequence). The CDR3 is 14 residues long. V lost 3 bases to trimming and J lost 8 bases, with 16 bases between them.

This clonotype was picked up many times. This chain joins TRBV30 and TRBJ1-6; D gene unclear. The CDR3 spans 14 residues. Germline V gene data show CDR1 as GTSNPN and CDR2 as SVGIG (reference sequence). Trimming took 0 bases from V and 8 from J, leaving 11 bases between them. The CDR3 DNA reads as TGTGCCTGGAGTGTACAAGGGAGGGATTCACCCCTCCACTTT. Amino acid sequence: CAWSVQGRDSPLHF.

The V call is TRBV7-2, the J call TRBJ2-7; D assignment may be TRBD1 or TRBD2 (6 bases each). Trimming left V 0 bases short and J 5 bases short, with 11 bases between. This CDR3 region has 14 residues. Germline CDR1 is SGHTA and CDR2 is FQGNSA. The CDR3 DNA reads TGTGCCAGCAGCTTAGCTCAGGGGAGGAACGAGCAGTACTTC. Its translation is CASSLAQGRNEQYF.

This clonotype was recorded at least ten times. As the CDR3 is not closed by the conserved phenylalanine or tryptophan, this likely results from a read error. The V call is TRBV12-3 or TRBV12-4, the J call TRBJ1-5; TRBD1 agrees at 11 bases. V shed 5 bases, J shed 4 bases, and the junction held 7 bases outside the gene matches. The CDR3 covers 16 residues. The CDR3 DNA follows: TGTGCCAGCAGTGAAGGACAGGGGGCGCGGAATCAGCCCCAGCATTCT. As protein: CASSEGQGARNQPQHS.

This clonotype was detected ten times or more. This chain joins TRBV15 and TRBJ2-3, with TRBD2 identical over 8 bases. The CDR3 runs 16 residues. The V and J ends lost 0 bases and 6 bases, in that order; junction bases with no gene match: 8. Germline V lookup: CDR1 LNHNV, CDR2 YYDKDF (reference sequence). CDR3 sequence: CATSRDRAGGRDTQYF. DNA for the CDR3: TGTGCCACCAGCAGAGATAGGGCGGGAGGCAGGGATACGCAGTATTTT.

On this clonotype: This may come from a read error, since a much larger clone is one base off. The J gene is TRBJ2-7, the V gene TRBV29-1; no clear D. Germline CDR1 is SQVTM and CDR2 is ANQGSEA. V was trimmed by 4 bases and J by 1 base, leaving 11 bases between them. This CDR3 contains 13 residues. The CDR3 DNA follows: TGCAGCGTTGTAGGGTCCCGATCCTACGAGCAGTACTTC. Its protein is CSVVGSRSYEQYF.

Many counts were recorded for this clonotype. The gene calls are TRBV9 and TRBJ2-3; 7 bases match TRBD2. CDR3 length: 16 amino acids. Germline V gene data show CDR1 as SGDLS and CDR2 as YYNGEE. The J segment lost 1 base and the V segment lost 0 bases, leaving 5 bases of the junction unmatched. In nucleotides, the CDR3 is TGTGCCAGCAGCGTAGCTAGCGGAGTGGGCACAGATACGCAGTATTTT. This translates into CASSVASGVGTDTQYF.

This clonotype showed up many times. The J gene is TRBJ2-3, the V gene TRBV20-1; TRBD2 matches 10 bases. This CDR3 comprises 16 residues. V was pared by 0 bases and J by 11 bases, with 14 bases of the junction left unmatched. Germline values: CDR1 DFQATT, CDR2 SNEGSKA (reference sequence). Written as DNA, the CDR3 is TGCAGTGCTAGAGATCGGGCTAGCGGGGGTTCGTCGGGGCAGTATTTT. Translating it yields CSARDRASGGSSGQYF.

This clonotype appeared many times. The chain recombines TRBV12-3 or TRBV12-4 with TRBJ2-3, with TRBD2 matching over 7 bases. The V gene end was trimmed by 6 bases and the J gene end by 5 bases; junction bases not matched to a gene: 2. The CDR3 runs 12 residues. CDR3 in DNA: TGTGCCAGCAGAATAGCGGGAGATACGCAGTATTTT. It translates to CASRIAGDTQYF.

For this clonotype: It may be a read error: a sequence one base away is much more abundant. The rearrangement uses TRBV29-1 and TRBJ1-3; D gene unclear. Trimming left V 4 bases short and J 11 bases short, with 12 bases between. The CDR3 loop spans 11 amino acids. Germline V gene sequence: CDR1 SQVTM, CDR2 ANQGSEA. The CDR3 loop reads CSVVRTNAIYF. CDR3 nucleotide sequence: TGCAGCGTTGTAAGGACGAACGCCATATATTTT.

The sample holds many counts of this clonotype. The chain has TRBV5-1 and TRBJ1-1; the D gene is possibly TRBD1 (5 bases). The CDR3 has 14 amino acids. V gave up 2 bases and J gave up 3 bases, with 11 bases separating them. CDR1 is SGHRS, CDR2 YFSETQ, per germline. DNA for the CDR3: TGCGCCAGCAGCTTAAGTAAGGGGTACACTGAAGCTTTCTTT. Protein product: CASSLSKGYTEAFF.

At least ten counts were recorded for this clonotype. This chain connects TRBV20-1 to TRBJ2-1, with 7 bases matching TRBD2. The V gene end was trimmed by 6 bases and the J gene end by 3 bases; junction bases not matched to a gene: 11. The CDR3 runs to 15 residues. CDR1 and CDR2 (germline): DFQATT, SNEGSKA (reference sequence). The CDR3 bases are TGCAGTGCCCCTAGGGGCCTAGCGGACTACAATGAGCAGTTCTTC. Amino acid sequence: CSAPRGLADYNEQFF.

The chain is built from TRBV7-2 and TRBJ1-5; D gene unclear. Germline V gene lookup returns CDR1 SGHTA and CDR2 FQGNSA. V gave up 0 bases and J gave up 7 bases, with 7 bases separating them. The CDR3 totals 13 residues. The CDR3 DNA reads TGTGCCAGCAGCTTAGCTGGCGAACAGCCCCAGCATTTT. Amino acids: CASSLAGEQPQHF.

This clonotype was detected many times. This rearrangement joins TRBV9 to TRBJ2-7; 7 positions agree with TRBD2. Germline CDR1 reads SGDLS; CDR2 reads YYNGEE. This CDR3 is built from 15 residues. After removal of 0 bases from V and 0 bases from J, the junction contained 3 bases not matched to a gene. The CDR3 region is CASSVAGGSSYEQYF. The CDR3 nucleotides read TGTGCCAGCAGCGTAGCTGGCGGGAGCTCCTACGAGCAGTACTTC.

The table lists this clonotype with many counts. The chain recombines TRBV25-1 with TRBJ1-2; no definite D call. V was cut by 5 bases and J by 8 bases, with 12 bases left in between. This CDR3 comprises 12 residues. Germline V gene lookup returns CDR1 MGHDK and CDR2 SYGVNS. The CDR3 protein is CASSLSSGGYTF. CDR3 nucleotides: TGTGCCAGCAGTTTATCGTCGGGAGGCTACACCTTC.

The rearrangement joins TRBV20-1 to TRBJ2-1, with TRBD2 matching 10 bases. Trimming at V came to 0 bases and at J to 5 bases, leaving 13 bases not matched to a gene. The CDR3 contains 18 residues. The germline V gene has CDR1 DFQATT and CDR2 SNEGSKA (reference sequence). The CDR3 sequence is CSARDLGLAGAWDNEQFF. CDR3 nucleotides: TGCAGTGCTAGAGATCTAGGGCTAGCGGGGGCCTGGGACAATGAGCAGTTCTTC.

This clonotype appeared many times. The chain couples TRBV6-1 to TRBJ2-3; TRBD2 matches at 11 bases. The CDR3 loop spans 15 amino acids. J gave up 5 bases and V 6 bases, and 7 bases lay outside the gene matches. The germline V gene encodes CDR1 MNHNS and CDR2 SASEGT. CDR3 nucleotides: TGTGCCAGCAGAATTAGCGGGGGGGCTAGAGATACGCAGTATTTT. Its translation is CASRISGGARDTQYF.

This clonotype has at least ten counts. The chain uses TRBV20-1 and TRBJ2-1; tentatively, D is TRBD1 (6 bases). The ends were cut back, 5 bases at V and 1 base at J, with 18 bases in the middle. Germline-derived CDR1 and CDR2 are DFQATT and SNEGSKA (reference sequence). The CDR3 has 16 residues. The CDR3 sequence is CSAHVEGGPSYNEQFF. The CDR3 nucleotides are TGCAGTGCTCACGTGGAAGGGGGACCTTCCTACAATGAGCAGTTCTTC.

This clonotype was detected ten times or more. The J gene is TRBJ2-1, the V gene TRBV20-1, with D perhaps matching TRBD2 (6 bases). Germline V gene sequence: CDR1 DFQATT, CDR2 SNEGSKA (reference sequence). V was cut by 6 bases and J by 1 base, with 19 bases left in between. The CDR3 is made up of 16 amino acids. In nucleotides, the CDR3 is TGCAGTGCCTTGAGGTCGAGCGGGCTGTCCTACAATGAGCAGTTCTTC. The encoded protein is CSALRSSGLSYNEQFF.

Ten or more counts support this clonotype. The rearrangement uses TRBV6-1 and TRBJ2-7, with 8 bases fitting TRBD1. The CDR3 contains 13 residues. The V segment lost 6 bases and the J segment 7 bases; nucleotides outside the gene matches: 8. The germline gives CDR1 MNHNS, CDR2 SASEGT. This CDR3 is CASREGQDREQYF. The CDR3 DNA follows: TGTGCCAGCAGGGAGGGACAGGACAGAGAGCAGTACTTC.

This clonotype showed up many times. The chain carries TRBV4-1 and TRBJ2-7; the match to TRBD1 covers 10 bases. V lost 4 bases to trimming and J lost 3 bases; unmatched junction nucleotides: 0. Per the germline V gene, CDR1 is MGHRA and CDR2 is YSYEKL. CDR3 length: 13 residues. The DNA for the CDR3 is TGCGCCAGCAGCCGGGACAGGGGCTACGAGCAGTACTTC. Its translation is CASSRDRGYEQYF.